The 29 T cell receptor beta chains reported below all come from one sample, sequenced in a study of response to subunit inactivated influenza vaccine. TCRdb used MiXCR to reprocess the RT-PCR reads, holding one entry per CDR3 protein. The profile covers hundreds of thousands of distinct CDR3 sequences, with 7.6% appearing a single time and 10% to 15% taken by the ten largest. This sample comprised PBMCs from blood, obtained less than 30 months after vaccination. The receptors were sampled from a man between 50 and 69 years old who received an inactivated influenza vaccine.

Only a few counts were recorded for this clonotype. The rearrangement links TRBV5-1 to TRBJ2-7, with 9 bases identical to TRBD1. The CDR3 loop spans 14 amino acids. Germline V lookup: CDR1 SGHRS, CDR2 YFSETQ. Trimming took 4 bases from V and 5 from J; bases not matched to a gene: 7. The DNA of the CDR3 is TGCGCCAGCAGCGGATGGACAGGGGTCCACGAGCAGTACTTC. It yields the protein CASSGWTGVHEQYF.

This chain uses TRBV20-1 with TRBJ2-3, with a possible D match to TRBD2 (5 bases). CDR3 length: 14 residues. Germline V gives CDR1 DFQATT, CDR2 SNEGSKA (reference sequence). V was cut by 3 bases and J by 6 bases, with 16 bases left in between. The CDR3 DNA follows: TGCAGTGCTAGGGCTAGCTGGCCCGGGGATACGCAGTATTTT. The encoded protein is CSARASWPGDTQYF.

This clonotype was observed at least ten times. The V call is TRBV7-2, the J call TRBJ2-3, with 7 bases fitting TRBD1. Germline-derived CDR1 and CDR2 are SGHTA and FQGNSA. This CDR3 contains 16 residues. The trim removed 6 bases at V and 0 bases at J, leaving 9 bases unmatched. The CDR3 protein is CASRSTGTVSTDTQYF. The DNA of the CDR3 is TGTGCCAGCAGAAGTACTGGGACAGTTAGCACAGATACGCAGTATTTT. The full variable domain, with the rest looked up from reference TRBV7-2 and TRBJ2-3, is GAGVSQSPSNKVTEKGKDVELRCDPISGHTALYWYRQSLGQGLEFLIYFQGNSAPDKSGLPSDRFSAERTGGSVSTLTIQRTQQEDSAVYLCASRSTGTVSTDTQYFGPGTRLTVL.

The chain couples TRBV5-1 to TRBJ2-7; D possibly corresponds to TRBD2 (5 bases). Germline CDR1 SGHRS, CDR2 YFSETQ. CDR3 length: 18 residues. V was pared by 0 bases and J by 6 bases, with 25 bases between. The CDR3 here is CASSLASVLRSGRVEQYF. The CDR3 DNA reads as TGCGCCAGCAGCTTGGCCTCGGTATTACGCAGCGGCCGGGTCGAGCAGTACTTC.

This chain uses TRBV23-1 with TRBJ2-3; 12 bases match TRBD2. TRBV23-1 is known as an ORF, though its function is uncertain. V was pared by 3 bases and J by 5 bases, with 12 bases of the junction left unmatched. The CDR3 totals 18 residues. CDR3 protein: CASSHPILAGGQIDTQYF. The CDR3 DNA reads as TGCGCCAGCAGTCACCCAATACTAGCGGGGGGCCAGATAGATACGCAGTATTTT.

This clonotype has ten or more counts. V gene TRBV6-2 or TRBV6-3 combines with J gene TRBJ2-7; the D gene is possibly TRBD1 (6 bases). This CDR3 has 13 residues. Trimming took 4 bases from V and 3 from J, leaving 10 bases between them. Germline loops: CDR1 MNHEY, CDR2 SVGEGT. The CDR3 spells CASSWGQLYEQYF. In DNA, the CDR3 is TGTGCCAGCAGTTGGGGACAACTCTACGAGCAGTACTTC.

The chain couples TRBV6-5 to TRBJ2-5, with D possibly matching TRBD2 (7 bases). There are 16 residues in the CDR3. V was cut by 0 bases and J by 1 base, with 12 bases left in between. CDR1 and CDR2 from the germline V gene are MNHEY and SVGAGI. The chain's CDR3 is CASSYSAGAIQETQYF. The CDR3, as DNA: TGTGCCAGCAGTTACTCTGCGGGGGCCATCCAAGAGACCCAGTACTTC.

This clonotype was recorded a few times. The V call is TRBV2, the J call TRBJ2-2; 12 bases line up with TRBD2. The germline CDR1 and CDR2 sequences are SNHLY and FYNNEI. Germline trimming cut 3 bases from V and 4 bases from J; bases unmatched to any gene: 9. The CDR3 is 18 amino acids. The CDR3 nucleotides are TGTGCCAGCAGTGAGATCGGACTAGCGGGACAACCCACCGGGGAGCTGTTTTTT. Amino acid sequence: CASSEIGLAGQPTGELFF.

The chain joins TRBV5-1 to TRBJ2-1, with unresolved D. CDR1 is SGHRS and CDR2 is YFSETQ in the germline V gene. The CDR3 runs 11 residues. Between the trimmed V and J ends, which lost 5 bases and 5 bases, there was a span of 5 bases. CDR3 sequence (DNA): TGCGCCAGCAGATTCAACAATGAGCAGTTCTTC. This encodes CASRFNNEQFF. Variable domain in full (rest from reference TRBV5-1 and TRBJ2-1): KAGVTQTPRYLIKTRGQQVTLSCSPISGHRSVSWYQQTPGQGLQFLFEYFSETQRNKGNFPGRFSGRQFSNSRSEMNVSTLELGDSALYLCASRFNNEQFFGPGTRLTVL.

This clonotype has at least ten counts. The chain is built from TRBV4-1 and TRBJ1-3; weak D call: TRBD1 (5 bases). Germline lookup yields CDR1 MGHRA and CDR2 YSYEKL. This CDR3 spans 16 amino acids. The V end lost 2 bases, the J end lost 0 bases, and 11 bases lay between the germline ends. DNA for the CDR3: TGCGCCAGCAGCCAACAAACAGGTCCCTCTGGAAACACCATATATTTT. It codes for CASSQQTGPSGNTIYF.

This clonotype was seen a handful of times. The V and J genes are TRBV5-1 and TRBJ2-7; no clear D. Germline CDR1 SGHRS, CDR2 YFSETQ. The CDR3 is made up of 13 amino acids. The V end lost 0 bases, the J end lost 3 bases, and 7 bases lay between the germline ends. Here the CDR3 DNA reads TGCGCCAGCAGCTTGGTCGGCGTCTACGAGCAGTACTTC. This translates into CASSLVGVYEQYF.

This clonotype was seen a handful of times. This chain links TRBV15 with TRBJ1-1; 9 bases agree with TRBD1. CDR3 length: 16 amino acids. The germline V gene encodes CDR1 LNHNV and CDR2 YYDKDF (reference sequence). Trimming at V came to 7 bases and at J to 4 bases, leaving 13 bases not matched to a gene. The CDR3 nucleotides are TGTGCCACCACCTCGACAGGGGGGCACCCGGGCACTGAAGCTTTCTTT. This codes for CATTSTGGHPGTEAFF.

CDR3 bases: TGCAGCGTTGAAGATCGAGTCTACGAGCAGTACTTC. Its translation: CSVEDRVYEQYF. The rearrangement links TRBV29-1 to TRBJ2-7; D is unclear. V dropped 0 bases and J dropped 3 bases, with 6 bases sitting between them. This CDR3 region has 12 residues. The V gene's germline CDR1 is SQVTM and CDR2 ANQGSEA.

The CDR3 bases are TGTGCCAGCAGTCAACTAGCGGGAGCGAACGAGCAGTACTTC. Translating gives CASSQLAGANEQYF. V usage is TRBV28 and J usage is TRBJ2-7, with 11 positions matching TRBD2. Germline CDR1 reads MDHEN; CDR2 reads SYDVKM. Trimming cost V 5 bases and J 5 bases; bases outside gene matches: 5. This CDR3 contains 14 residues.

Ten or more counts support this clonotype. V is TRBV21-1 and J is TRBJ1-6; TRBD1 is the table's D call, not checked against the DNA. TRBV21-1 is assigned pseudogene status. The CDR3 length is 17 residues. CDR3 sequence reads: CASSFWDRPFFNSPLHF. CDR3 DNA sequence: TGTGCCAGCAGCTTTTGGGACCGCCCATTTTTTAATTCACCCCTCCACTTT.

This clonotype was found many times. This sequence joins TRBV9 and TRBJ1-1; D remains ambiguous. This CDR3 has 14 residues. Germline V gene lookup returns CDR1 SGDLS and CDR2 YYNGEE. The germline V and J ends were trimmed by 0 bases and 4 bases, with 10 bases remaining between them. This CDR3 is CASSVVQTGTEAFF. The CDR3 nucleotides are TGTGCCAGCAGCGTAGTCCAAACGGGCACTGAAGCTTTCTTT.

This chain connects TRBV12-3 or TRBV12-4 to TRBJ1-2, with D possibly matching TRBD1 (5 bases). V lost 10 bases and J 2 bases, leaving 14 bases between the germline ends. The CDR3 consists of 13 residues. Here the CDR3 DNA reads TGTGCCACCGACGTGGGGGGGAACTATGGCTACACCTTC. Amino acid sequence: CATDVGGNYGYTF.

This clonotype was observed a handful of times. The chain has TRBV5-1 and TRBJ1-6; the D is unclear. The CDR3 extends over 13 amino acids. With 4 bases removed from V and 7 bases from J, the gap between germline ends came to 9 bases. Germline-derived CDR1 and CDR2 are SGHRS and YFSETQ. The CDR3 region has the DNA TGCGCCAGCAGCGCCTACCTGAATTCACCCCTCCACTTT. This encodes CASSAYLNSPLHF.

The J gene is TRBJ2-1, the V gene TRBV7-3; 8 bases map to TRBD1. This CDR3 region has 14 residues. Unmatched junction bases numbered 6, after V lost 3 bases and J lost 8 bases. Germline V CDR1 and CDR2: SGHTA, FQGTGA. CDR3 region: CASSFSGTGDEQFF. The DNA for the CDR3 is TGTGCCAGCAGCTTTTCCGGGACAGGAGATGAGCAGTTCTTC. Complete variable domain (other parts from reference TRBV7-3 and TRBJ2-1): GAGVSQTPSNKVTEKGKYVELRCDPISGHTALYWYRQSLGQGPEFLIYFQGTGAADDSGLPNDRFFAVRPEGSVSTLKIQRTERGDSAVYLCASSFSGTGDEQFFGPGTRLTVL.

Here the CDR3 DNA reads TGTGCCAGCAGCCCGGGACAGACCAACAATCAGCCCCAGCATTTT. Translated: CASSPGQTNNQPQHF. The chain combines TRBV3-1 with TRBJ1-5; 7 positions agree with TRBD1. V shed 4 bases and J 3 bases; nucleotides not matched to a gene: 6. Germline V gives CDR1 LGHDT, CDR2 YNNKEL (reference sequence). There are 15 residues in the CDR3.

This clonotype was observed at least ten times. The chain joins TRBV28 to TRBJ1-4; TRBD1 might be the D (5 bases). The V gene lost 7 bases and the J gene lost 2 bases, with 23 bases spanning the gap. The CDR3 is 18 residues long. Germline V CDR1 and CDR2: MDHEN, SYDVKM. The CDR3 DNA reads TGTGCCAGCATCCCGAGGAGGGGAAAGGTGATCACTAATGAAAAACTGTTTTTT. Its translation is CASIPRRGKVITNEKLFF.

This clonotype has a count of ten or more. This chain joins TRBV7-2 and TRBJ2-3; TRBD2 aligns across 11 bases. V lost 5 bases to trimming and J lost 1 base; unmatched junction nucleotides: 5. The CDR3 totals 16 residues. CDR1 and CDR2 (germline): SGHTA, FQGNSA. In DNA, the CDR3 is TGTGCCAGCAGCCGGTGGACTAGCGGGCGCACAGATACGCAGTATTTT. This translates into CASSRWTSGRTDTQYF.

Only a few counts were recorded for this clonotype. The genes are TRBV5-1 and TRBJ1-1; D unclear. V was pared by 3 bases and J by 3 bases, with 15 bases between. In germline, CDR1 is SGHRS, CDR2 YFSETQ. The CDR3 extends over 15 amino acids. The CDR3 coding sequence is TGCGCCAGCAGCTCCCGGGGTCCGGGTGACACTGAAGCTTTCTTT. It is translated as CASSSRGPGDTEAFF. Full variable domain (remainder filled in from reference TRBV5-1 and TRBJ1-1): KAGVTQTPRYLIKTRGQQVTLSCSPISGHRSVSWYQQTPGQGLQFLFEYFSETQRNKGNFPGRFSGRQFSNSRSEMNVSTLELGDSALYLCASSSRGPGDTEAFFGQGTRLTVV.

CDR3 loop: CASRSEAVSGNTIYF. The CDR3 region has the DNA TGTGCCAGCAGAAGCGAGGCAGTCTCTGGAAACACCATATATTTT. The chain recombines TRBV6-1 with TRBJ1-3, with D uncertain. Trimming took off 6 bases at V and 0 bases at J, with 12 bases between the two ends. Germline-derived CDR1 and CDR2 are MNHNS and SASEGT. The CDR3 consists of 15 residues.

Points on this clonotype: A much larger clone differs by one base, so this may be a read error. The chain couples TRBV6-5 to TRBJ2-2; tentatively, D is TRBD1 or TRBD2 (6 bases each). This CDR3 has 15 residues. Trimming pared 1 base from V and 7 bases from J, leaving 13 bases between. The germline V gene has CDR1 MNHEY and CDR2 SVGAGI. In DNA form, the CDR3 reads TGTGCCAGCAGTTACTTAGGGGGAGGCCACGGGGAGCTGTTTTTT. Its translation is CASSYLGGGHGELFF.

This clonotype has ten or more counts. The rearrangement joins TRBV11-2 to TRBJ1-1; D unresolved. CDR3 length: 12 amino acids. The germline V and J ends were trimmed by 1 base and 4 bases, with 4 bases remaining between them. Germline loops: CDR1 SGHAT, CDR2 FQNNGV. The CDR3 loop reads CASSLGLTEAFF. CDR3 bases: TGTGCCAGCAGCTTAGGGCTCACTGAAGCTTTCTTT.

V is TRBV29-1 and J is TRBJ1-1; no firm D call. Germline CDR1 is SQVTM and CDR2 is ANQGSEA. CDR3 size: 12 residues. The DNA of the CDR3 is TGCAGTGGCAACCTCATGAACACTGAAGCTTTCTTT. Its protein product is CSGNLMNTEAFF.

This clonotype was seen a few times. This chain links TRBV13 with TRBJ2-7; maybe TRBD2 (5 bases). Germline V lookup: CDR1 PRHDT, CDR2 FYEKMQ (reference sequence). This CDR3 contains 13 residues. The V and J ends lost 4 bases and 1 base respectively, with 8 bases between them. The CDR3 sequence: CASSYGLSYEQYF. The DNA for the CDR3 is TGTGCCAGCAGCTACGGACTGTCCTACGAGCAGTACTTC.

Regarding this clonotype: Possible read error: a much larger clone is one base away. V usage is TRBV28 and J usage is TRBJ1-2; a possible D gene is TRBD1 (5 bases). The CDR3 length is 14 residues. V was shortened by 3 bases and J by 6 bases, with 14 bases between the two germline ends. From germline, CDR1 is MDHEN and CDR2 SYDVKM. The CDR3 DNA is TGTGCCAGCAGTTTGGGGCGCGTCCCGCATGGCTACACCTTC. Protein product: CASSLGRVPHGYTF.